This T cell receptor beta chain was recovered during a study of vaccination effects on CD4 cells after COVID-19. On the study more broadly: The second dose preceded post-vaccine samples by a median of 72 days.

Within the ViraFEST assay, antigen-specific CD4+ T cells underwent expansion with viral peptide pools prior to sequencing. The authors isolated CD4+ T cells after roughly eleven days of culture. Vaccine administered to participants consisted of two doses of either BNT162b2 or mRNA-1273. A density of approximately 2 million PBMC per well was used; these cells were cultured with 10 IU/ml IL-2 and about 9.5 ug/ml peptides. At days 3 and 7, half of the medium was exchanged for IL-2 medium. Germline V CDR1 and CDR2: GTSNPN, SVGIG (reference sequence). V gave up 5 bases and J gave up 3 bases; unmatched junction bases: 3. The CDR3 is made up of 13 amino acids. This clone was counted between two and nine times. Its antigen is unidentified. Assay: immunoSEQ multiplex PCR; the TCRdb copy retains only in-frame clones and omits some. The sample carries approximately 70,000 clones, approximately 82% recorded once.

The chain uses TRBV30 and TRBJ2-1, with TRBD2 matching over 8 bases. The sequencing used CD4+ T cells from PBMCs cultured with HCoV-229E spike peptides, collected after COVID-19 vaccination. This clonotype was sampled from a human donor who received a COVID-19 vaccine. The CDR3 DNA sequence: TGTGCCTGGGCTAGCGGGTTCTACAATGAGCAGTTCTTC. Translating gives CAWASGFYNEQFF.